There are a few counts of the clone carrying this T cell receptor (beta chain). What it binds is not known. The data stem from a study of cytomegalovirus exposure and HLA in healthy donors. Study-level results: Segments of the TCR beta V type were, in most cases, productive about 87% or about 30% of the time in an earlier analysis. With later analysis, a missense DCLRE1C variant became linked to TCR beta V- and J-gene trimming.

The PCR used 60 Vbeta and 13 Jbeta primers. Sequencing was performed with immunoSEQ multiplex PCR; in TCRdb, only in-frame clones are kept and a portion is missing. This sample has about 86,000 clones, with over 75% found just once. This sequence was found in a male donor in good health and CMV-seropositive. Sequenced sample: PBMCs.

The CDR3 loop reads CASSSRQGIYNEQFF. Here the CDR3 DNA reads TGTGCCAGCAGCTCCCGACAGGGTATCTACAATGAGCAGTTCTTC. This chain joins TRBV7-9 and TRBJ2-1, with 7 bases that match TRBD1. Trimming removed 4 bases from V and 3 bases from J; junction bases left unmatched: 6. The length of the CDR3 is 15 residues. Germline lookup yields CDR1 SEHNR and CDR2 FQNEAQ (reference sequence).